The clone carrying this TCR beta chain was seen more than once but under ten times. The antigen is undetermined. Making TCR cDNA involved 5'RACE template switching, which added UMIs and a universal primer site. TCRdb re-analysed the 5' RACE reads in MiXCR, keeping a single row per CDR3 protein. The profile shows about 300,000 distinct CDR3 sequences, 6.8% of them singletons. These data originate in a study of T cells after yellow fever vaccination. This CDR3 region has 13 residues. V was trimmed by 4 bases and J by 6 bases, leaving 15 bases between them. Germline V gene data show CDR1 as SQVTM and CDR2 as ANQGSEA. Study-level points and caveats: A limited proportion of clonotypes was detected within both the CD4 and CD8 compartments.

The chain employs TRBV29-1 and TRBJ1-1; maybe TRBD1 (5 bases). The material sequenced was PBMCs, taken 45 days after the first yellow fever vaccination. This TCR was sampled from a man in his late teens or twenties who received the YFV17D yellow fever vaccine. Written as DNA, the CDR3 is TGCAGCGTTGTAGTGGCAGGAGGGGCTGAAGCTTTCTTT. The encoded protein is CSVVVAGGAEAFF.